These 16 T cell receptor beta chains were all obtained from the same sample, sequenced in a study of HIV-infected patients and healthy controls. About 550 ng RNA was reverse transcribed with alpha and beta constant-region primers. Using multiplexing indices, alpha and beta chain libraries were generated apart by chain-specific third strand synthesis. Each CDR3 protein gets one entry after TCRdb re-called the 5' RACE reads with MiXCR. The data contain 20,000 to 30,000 distinct CDR3 sequences, 8.5% of them singletons. Whole blood was used without fractionation, so all unsorted peripheral T cells were included. The specimen sequenced was blood. The receptors come from an adult in good health.

This clonotype showed up many times. This chain links TRBV19 with TRBJ2-3; a possible D gene is TRBD2 (5 bases). V shed 6 bases and J shed 1 base, with 8 bases lying between them. Germline V gives CDR1 LNHDA, CDR2 SQIVND (reference sequence). The CDR3 is 13 amino acids. The CDR3 sequence is CASRSGGTDTQYF. CDR3 coding DNA: TGTGCCAGTAGGAGCGGAGGCACAGATACGCAGTATTTT.

By sample fraction, this clonotype is medium-sized. J is TRBJ2-4 and V is TRBV10-3; possibly TRBD1 for D (5 bases). With 4 bases removed from V and 2 bases from J, the gap between germline ends came to 9 bases. CDR1 is ENHRY and CDR2 is SYGVKD in the germline V gene. CDR3 length: 14 residues. The DNA for the CDR3 is TGTGCCATCAGTGGTGACAGCTCCAAAAACATTCAGTACTTC. As protein: CAISGDSSKNIQYF.

This clonotype has more than one count but fewer than ten. The J gene is TRBJ2-5, the V gene TRBV7-9; 7 nucleotides match TRBD2. CDR3 size: 15 residues. After removal of 3 bases from V and 2 bases from J, the junction contained 6 bases not matched to a gene. Germline V gives CDR1 SEHNR, CDR2 FQNEAQ (reference sequence). Written as DNA, the CDR3 is TGTGCCAGCAGCTTTTCTAGCGGACTACAAGAGACCCAGTACTTC. Translated: CASSFSSGLQETQYF.

In this sample, this clonotype turned up many times. This chain joins TRBV6-1 and TRBJ2-5; 10 bases map to TRBD2. The CDR3 sequence is 15 residues long. The ends lost 3 bases at V and 5 bases at J; junction bases unmatched: 6. CDR1 is MNHNS, CDR2 SASEGT, per germline. The DNA for the CDR3 is TGTGCCAGCAGTGAGGTAGCGGGGGGAGCGGAGACCCAGTACTTC. It codes for CASSEVAGGAETQYF.

By frequency in the sample, this clonotype is medium-sized. CDR3 residues: CSVSSLDSTQYF. CDR3 bases: TGCAGCGTTTCCAGTTTGGACTCGACGCAGTATTTT. The chain couples TRBV29-1 to TRBJ2-3; TRBD2 might be the D (5 bases). CDR1 and CDR2 from the germline V gene are SQVTM and ANQGSEA. Trimming left V 5 bases short and J 9 bases short, with 15 bases between. This CDR3 spans 12 amino acids.

This clonotype was observed at least ten times. The chain employs TRBV11-2 and TRBJ2-6, with a possible D match to TRBD2 (6 bases). The CDR3 loop spans 16 amino acids. V lost 1 base, J lost 8 bases, and 15 bases lay in between. In germline, CDR1 is SGHAT, CDR2 FQNNGV. The CDR3 nucleotides read TGTGCCAGCAGCTTAGGGGCAGGCCGCGGGACCAACGTCCTGACTTTC. Its translation is CASSLGAGRGTNVLTF.

This clonotype was counted many times. The chain joins TRBV7-2 to TRBJ2-7, with D possibly matching TRBD1 (6 bases). V lost 2 bases, J lost 2 bases, and 7 bases lay in between. The germline V gene encodes CDR1 SGHTA and CDR2 FQGNSA. CDR3 size: 13 residues. The CDR3 DNA is TGTGCCAGCAGCTTAACAGGGCCCTACGAGCAGTACTTC. Its protein is CASSLTGPYEQYF.

This clonotype showed up many times. V and J are TRBV4-2 and TRBJ1-4; possible D gene TRBD1, 5 bases. V lost 0 bases to trimming and J lost 8 bases, with 10 bases between them. The CDR3 is 14 amino acids. Per germline, CDR1 LGHNA and CDR2 YNFKEQ. The CDR3 spells CASSQEQAGEKLFF. CDR3 nucleotides: TGTGCCAGCAGCCAAGAACAGGCGGGGGAAAAACTGTTTTTT.

The gene calls are TRBV18 and TRBJ1-1; D not resolved. CDR1 is KGHSH, CDR2 LQKENI, per germline. The CDR3 loop spans 15 amino acids. Between the trimmed V and J ends, which lost 3 bases and 4 bases, there was a span of 15 bases. CDR3 coding DNA: TGTGCCAGCTCACCCGGTTCGGTTTTGGGCACTGAAGCTTTCTTT. This sequence encodes CASSPGSVLGTEAFF.

V gene TRBV7-2 combines with J gene TRBJ2-3; no clear D. This CDR3 comprises 13 residues. V lost 5 bases and J 6 bases, leaving 12 bases between the germline ends. Germline-derived CDR1 and CDR2 are SGHTA and FQGNSA. The CDR3 region is CASSQNDEDTQYF. The CDR3 DNA reads as TGTGCCAGCAGCCAAAACGACGAGGATACGCAGTATTTT.

This clonotype was recorded at least ten times. The genes are TRBV6-1 and TRBJ1-5; tentatively, D is TRBD1 (6 bases). With 6 bases removed from V and 1 base from J, the gap between germline ends came to 19 bases. The length of the CDR3 is 17 residues. The V gene's germline CDR1 is MNHNS and CDR2 SASEGT. CDR3 DNA sequence: TGTGCCAGCAGGGCTCCGAGGGGGGGGGGGAGCAATCAGCCCCAGCATTTT. Protein product: CASRAPRGGGSNQPQHF.

There are many counts of this clonotype. The V call is TRBV19, the J call TRBJ1-5; D gene unclear. Deletions cut 2 bases from V and 4 bases from J, with 9 bases between. This CDR3 has 14 residues. The germline gives CDR1 LNHDA, CDR2 SQIVND (reference sequence). CDR3 in DNA: TGTGCCAGTAGTATACATACAGAGAATCAGCCCCAGCATTTT. This gives the protein CASSIHTENQPQHF.

This clonotype was recorded at least ten times. The rearrangement links TRBV7-9 to TRBJ1-2; D remains ambiguous. The CDR3 sequence is 12 residues long. CDR1 is SEHNR and CDR2 is FQNEAQ in the germline V gene (reference sequence). The V gene lost 1 base and the J gene lost 8 bases, with 8 bases spanning the gap. The CDR3 nucleotides are TGTGCCAGCAGCTTAGGCCCCAGGGGCTACACCTTC. Protein: CASSLGPRGYTF.

Many counts were recorded for this clonotype. The V and J genes are TRBV29-1 and TRBJ1-2; a weak D match, TRBD1 (5 bases). Germline CDR1 SQVTM, CDR2 ANQGSEA. With 7 bases removed from V and 6 bases from J, the gap between germline ends came to 15 bases. The CDR3 is 12 residues long. The CDR3 DNA reads TGCAGCGAGCGAACAGGAATTCATGGCTACACCTTC. Protein: CSERTGIHGYTF.

Ten or more counts support this clonotype. The chain couples TRBV18 to TRBJ2-3; TRBD2 matches at 11 bases. This CDR3 is 15 amino acids long. The trim removed 1 base at V and 7 bases at J, leaving 4 bases unmatched. Germline lookup yields CDR1 KGHSH and CDR2 LQKENI. CDR3 sequence reads: CASSPLAGGQNTQYF. Written as DNA, the CDR3 is TGTGCCAGCTCACCACTAGCGGGGGGGCAAAATACGCAGTATTTT.

This clonotype occurred a few times. The CDR3 loop reads CASSLATGVWYF. CDR3 coding DNA: TGTGCCAGCAGCTTAGCGACAGGGGTGTGGTACTTC. The genes are TRBV7-9 and TRBJ2-7, with 8 bases matching TRBD1. Losses at the gene ends were 0 bases for V and 12 bases for J; bases not matched to a gene: 4. CDR3 size: 12 residues. Germline V gene data show CDR1 as SEHNR and CDR2 as FQNEAQ (reference sequence).